The T cell receptor beta chain under discussion was sequenced for a study of identical twins. Study-level points and caveats: Conclusions leaned on cross-sectional statistical analysis and did not track the same donors over time. There is a chance that invariant MAIT and iNKT cells partially muddied zero-insertion analyses. Twins shared beta out-of-frame sequences in excess, but this excess was weaker.

This clonotype came up a few times. Its antigen is currently unknown. It was template switching that added a universal primer site, and there were unique molecular identifiers on the cDNA. TCRdb analysed the 5' RACE reads with MiXCR anew, one entry per CDR3 protein. The data contain 700,000 or so distinct CDR3 sequences, about 9.4% of them singletons. CDR3 length: 14 amino acids. Germline values: CDR1 SGHVS, CDR2 FQNEAQ. Trimming took off 5 bases at V and 4 bases at J, with 15 bases between the two ends. The same data also went into a second study, on yellow fever vaccine responses in identical twins.

The V call is TRBV7-8, the J call TRBJ2-7; D unclear. Input material: PBMCs. This receptor was taken from a woman in her late teens or twenties in good health. Here the CDR3 reads CASSLATSEYEQYF. In DNA, the CDR3 is TGTGCCAGCAGCCTGGCAACATCAGAATACGAGCAGTACTTC.